The rows below give T cell receptor beta chains drawn from one sample of a study of beta chain features in type 1 diabetes. Using immunoSEQ multiplex PCR, the repertoire was profiled, and TCRdb retains in-frame clones only, with some absent. The repertoire consists of about 400,000 clones, with about 12% occurring once and the leading ten covering 0.015% to 0.02%. Sequenced input: naive CD4+ T cells from blood. These receptors were obtained from a man between 18 and 35 years old in good health. Both conserved end residues are part of each CDR3. A D gene is named only where the DNA matches it firmly. Size is stated for part of the rows, as once, few or many counts, or as a class when the clone is expanded.

>.|.|TRBJ1-1|TRBV7-2
CASSLYQGSTEAFF
TGTGCCAGCAGCTTATATCAGGGGAGCACTGAAGCTTTCTTT
>TRBD2|few|TRBJ2-5|TRBV27
CASSSLAGEETQYF
TGTGCCAGCAGTTCCTTAGCGGGAGAAGAGACCCAGTACTTC
>.|few|TRBJ2-3|TRBV6-5
CASSPRVGLDTQYF
TGTGCCAGCAGCCCTCGGGTCGGCCTCGATACGCAGTATTTT
>.|.|TRBJ1-1|TRBV18
CASSSDRNTEAFF
TGTGCCAGCTCCTCCGACAGGAACACTGAAGCTTTCTTT
>.|few|TRBJ2-4|TRBV25-1
CASSDLGKGRNIQYF
TGTGCCAGCAGTGACCTGGGGAAGGGGAGGAACATTCAGTACTTC
>.|few|TRBJ2-7|TRBV2
CASRDFSYEQYF
TGTGCCAGCCGGGACTTCTCCTACGAGCAGTACTTC
>TRBD2|.|TRBJ2-5|TRBV9
CASSVARGTGLETQYF
TGTGCCAGCAGCGTAGCGCGGGGGACCGGTCTAGAGACCCAGTACTTC
>.|few|TRBJ2-7|TRBV7-9
CASGTGQGISYEQYF
TGTGCCAGCGGGACGGGGCAGGGGATTTCCTACGAGCAGTACTTC
>.|.|TRBJ1-3|TRBV5-1
CASSSEGNTIYF
TGCGCCAGCAGCAGTGAGGGAAACACCATATATTTT
>.|.|TRBJ2-1|TRBV5-1
CASSQRADYSYNEQFF
TGCGCCAGCAGCCAGAGGGCGGACTACTCCTACAATGAGCAGTTCTTC
>.|few|TRBJ2-3|TRBV7-2
CASSSSGGTQYF
TGTGCCAGCAGCTCCTCTGGAGGTACGCAGTATTTT
>.|few|TRBJ2-1|TRBV18
CASSSSGSSYNEQFF
TGTGCCAGCTCTTCCTCCGGGAGCTCCTACAATGAGCAGTTCTTC
>TRBD1|few|TRBJ1-1|TRBV30
CAWKDRGWYSMNTEAFF
TGTGCCTGGAAAGACAGGGGCTGGTATTCCATGAACACTGAAGCTTTCTTT
>.|.|TRBJ2-6|TRBV7-3
CASSPRAGANVLTF
TGTGCCAGCAGCCCGAGGGCTGGGGCCAACGTCCTGACTTTC
>TRBD1|few|TRBJ1-2|TRBV27
CASSSRSRGAGYTF
TGTGCCAGCAGTTCCCGGAGCAGGGGGGCTGGCTACACCTTC
>.|.|TRBJ1-2|TRBV10-3
CAISESRRDGYTF
TGTGCCATCAGTGAGTCGAGACGGGATGGCTACACCTTC
>.|.|TRBJ2-7|TRBV27
CASRPNHGPYEQYF
TGTGCCAGCAGGCCAAACCATGGGCCCTACGAGCAGTACTTC
>.|few|TRBJ1-1|TRBV9
CASTAHAGMNTEAFF
TGTGCCAGCACCGCCCATGCGGGAATGAACACTGAAGCTTTCTTT
>TRBD1|.|TRBJ2-7|TRBV6-5
CASSRDRLAYEQYF
TGTGCCAGCAGTCGGGACAGGCTCGCCTACGAGCAGTACTTC
>TRBD1|many|TRBJ2-3|TRBV29-1
CSVRQGPRADTQYF
TGCAGCGTTAGACAGGGGCCGAGAGCAGATACGCAGTATTTT
>TRBD1|few|TRBJ2-7|TRBV7-2
CASGTGGTYEQYF
TGTGCCAGCGGAACAGGGGGAACCTACGAGCAGTACTTC
>.|.|TRBJ2-3|TRBV9
CASSVGLVRADTQYF
TGTGCCAGCAGCGTAGGACTAGTGAGGGCGGATACGCAGTATTTT
>.|.|TRBJ2-4|TRBV6-1
CASSEGPGLAKNIQYF
TGTGCCAGCAGTGAAGGGCCAGGGTTAGCCAAAAACATTCAGTACTTC
>TRBD2|few|TRBJ2-7|TRBV30
CARTSGNNYEQYF
TGTGCCCGCACAAGCGGGAACAACTACGAGCAGTACTTC
>.|.|TRBJ2-6|TRBV5-1
CASSLPQGTAGANVLTF
TGCGCCAGCAGCTTGCCCCAGGGAACAGCTGGGGCCAACGTCCTGACTTTC
>TRBD1|.|TRBJ1-3|TRBV7-2
CASSGDSLSGNTIYF
TGTGCCAGCAGCGGGGACAGCCTCTCTGGAAACACCATATATTTT
>TRBD2|.|TRBJ2-7|TRBV28
CASSLGLAEKQYF
TGTGCCAGCAGTTTGGGACTAGCGGAAAAGCAGTACTTC
>.|few|TRBJ2-5|TRBV6-5
CASSDMSETQYF
TGTGCCAGCAGTGACATGTCCGAGACCCAGTACTTC
>.|.|TRBJ2-1|TRBV7-3
CASSLVRGEQFF
TGTGCCAGCAGCTTAGTAAGGGGTGAGCAGTTCTTC
>.|.|TRBJ2-1|TRBV7-2
CASSFGGLYNEQFF
TGTGCCAGCAGCTTCGGAGGACTGTACAATGAGCAGTTCTTC
>TRBD1|.|TRBJ1-1|TRBV28
CASSSGQGDQEAFF
TGTGCCAGCAGTTCTGGACAGGGGGACCAAGAAGCTTTCTTT
>TRBD1|.|TRBJ1-5|TRBV19
CASSPGTGDRNQPQHF
TGTGCCAGTAGCCCAGGGACAGGGGACCGCAATCAGCCCCAGCATTTT
>TRBD1|few|TRBJ2-2|TRBV29-1
CSAEGTANTGELFF
TGCAGCGCCGAGGGGACAGCGAACACCGGGGAGCTGTTTTTT
>.|few|TRBJ2-1|TRBV7-2
CASSLGTTGTPQFF
TGTGCCAGCAGCTTAGGTACTACCGGGACACCGCAGTTCTTC
>TRBD1|few|TRBJ2-7|TRBV18
CASSPGQGIAYEQYF
TGTGCCAGCTCACCAGGACAGGGGATAGCCTACGAGCAGTACTTC
>TRBD1|.|TRBJ2-7|TRBV11-2
CASSSQGTATSRQYF
TGTGCCAGCAGCTCGCAAGGGACAGCAACCTCGAGGCAGTACTTC
>TRBD1|.|TRBJ2-7|TRBV7-2
CASSGPGTGTYEQYF
TGTGCCAGCAGCGGACCCGGGACAGGCACCTACGAGCAGTACTTC
>.|few|TRBJ2-2|TRBV9
CASSVGGGAGLSGELFF
TGTGCCAGCAGCGTAGGAGGGGGAGCGGGACTTTCTGGGGAGCTGTTTTTT
>TRBD2|.|TRBJ2-1|TRBV18
CASSQTRDYTSYNEQFF
TGTGCCAGCTCCCAAACCCGGGACTACACCTCCTACAATGAGCAGTTCTTC
>.|many|TRBJ2-5|TRBV29-1
CSVGTTQETQYF
TGCAGCGTTGGAACTACACAAGAGACCCAGTACTTC
>TRBD1|.|TRBJ2-1|TRBV18
CASSLIGTEPYNEQFF
TGTGCCAGCTCACTCATCGGGACAGAACCCTACAATGAGCAGTTCTTC
>TRBD1|few|TRBJ2-3|TRBV28
CASSFRRTGRTDTQYF
TGTGCCAGCAGTTTTCGCCGGACAGGGCGCACAGATACGCAGTATTTT
>.|many|TRBJ2-7|TRBV29-1
CSVELSHEQYF
TGCAGCGTTGAGTTAAGCCACGAGCAGTACTTC
>.|few|TRBJ2-3|TRBV6-1
CASSEGRGGDTQYF
TGTGCCAGCAGTGAAGGGAGGGGCGGCGATACGCAGTATTTT
>.|few|TRBJ2-7|TRBV5-1
CASSLNTGPTYEQYF
TGCGCCAGCAGCTTGAACACAGGGCCTACCTACGAGCAGTACTTC
>.|.|TRBJ1-5|TRBV19
CASSTQGYSNQPQHF
TGTGCCAGTAGTACGCAGGGGTATAGCAATCAGCCCCAGCATTTT
>TRBD1|.|TRBJ1-2|TRBV19
CASRRTGAYGYTF
TGTGCCAGTAGACGGACAGGGGCCTATGGCTACACCTTC
>TRBD1|.|TRBJ1-5|TRBV5-6
CASSLQGAGQPQHF
TGTGCCAGCAGCTTGCAGGGGGCAGGGCAGCCCCAGCATTTT
>.|few|TRBJ2-5|TRBV5-1
CASSRGSEQETQYF
TGCGCCAGCAGTCGTGGTAGCGAACAAGAGACCCAGTACTTC
>TRBD2|few|TRBJ2-5|TRBV6-6
CASSAGTSGAQTQYF
TGTGCCAGCAGTGCCGGGACTAGCGGGGCTCAGACCCAGTACTTC
>TRBD1|.|TRBJ2-3|TRBV28
CASSTTDRVTDTQYF
TGTGCCAGCAGCACGACCGACAGGGTCACAGATACGCAGTATTTT
>.|.|TRBJ2-2|TRBV7-2
CASSFRTANTGELFF
TGTGCCAGCAGCTTCCGGACAGCGAACACCGGGGAGCTGTTTTTT
>.|few|TRBJ2-4|TRBV5-1
CASSTDSKNIQYF
TGCGCCAGCAGCACGGACAGCAAAAACATTCAGTACTTC
>TRBD1|few|TRBJ2-7|TRBV30
CAWTRDRGSYEQYF
TGTGCCTGGACCAGGGACAGGGGCTCCTACGAGCAGTACTTC
>TRBD1|few|TRBJ2-3|TRBV28
CASKAGGSDTQYF
TGTGCCAGCAAGGCAGGGGGATCGGATACGCAGTATTTT
>TRBD2|few|TRBJ2-5|TRBV10-3
CAVRPGLVRETQYF
TGTGCCGTACGACCGGGACTAGTTAGGGAGACCCAGTACTTC